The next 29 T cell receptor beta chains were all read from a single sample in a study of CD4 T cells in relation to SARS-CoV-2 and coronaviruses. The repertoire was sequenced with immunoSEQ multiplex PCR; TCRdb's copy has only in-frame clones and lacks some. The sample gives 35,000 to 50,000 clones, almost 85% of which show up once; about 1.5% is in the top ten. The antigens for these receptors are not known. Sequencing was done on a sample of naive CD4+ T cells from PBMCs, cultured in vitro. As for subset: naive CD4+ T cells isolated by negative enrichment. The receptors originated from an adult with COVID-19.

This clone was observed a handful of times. CDR3 sequence (DNA): TGTGCCAGCAGTGATGTAGTAGACGTTCTTGGCACAGATACGCAGTATTTT. Amino acids: CASSDVVDVLGTDTQYF. V usage is TRBV2 and J usage is TRBJ2-3; D remains ambiguous. V was trimmed by 3 bases and J by 1 base, leaving 17 bases between them. Germline loops: CDR1 SNHLY, CDR2 FYNNEI. The length of the CDR3 is 17 residues.

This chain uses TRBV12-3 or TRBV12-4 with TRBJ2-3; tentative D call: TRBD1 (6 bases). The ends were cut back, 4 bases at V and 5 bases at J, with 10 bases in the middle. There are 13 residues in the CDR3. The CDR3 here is CASSSDRRDTQYF. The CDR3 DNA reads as TGTGCCAGCAGTTCGGACAGAAGAGATACGCAGTATTTT.

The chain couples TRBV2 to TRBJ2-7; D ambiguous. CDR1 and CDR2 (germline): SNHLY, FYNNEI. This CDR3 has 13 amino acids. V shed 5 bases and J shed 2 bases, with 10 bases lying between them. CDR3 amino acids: CASSYRAPYEQYF. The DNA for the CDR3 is TGTGCCAGCAGTTACCGGGCCCCCTACGAGCAGTACTTC.

CDR3 bases: TGTGCCAGCGGCCGGGACAGGGGCTCCTACGAGCAGTACTTC. Protein product: CASGRDRGSYEQYF. The chain links TRBV6-6 to TRBJ2-7, with 10 bases identical to TRBD1. The CDR3 contains 14 residues. Trimming removed 8 bases from V and 0 bases from J; junction bases left unmatched: 4. CDR1 is MNHNY, CDR2 SVGAGI, per germline (reference sequence).

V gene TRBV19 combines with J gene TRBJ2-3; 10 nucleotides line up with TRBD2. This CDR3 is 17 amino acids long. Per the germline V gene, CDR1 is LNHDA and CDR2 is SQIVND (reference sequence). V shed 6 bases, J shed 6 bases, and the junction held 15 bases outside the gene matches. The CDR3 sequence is CASSPLPGLARTDTQYF. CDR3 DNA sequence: TGTGCCAGTAGCCCCCTCCCGGGACTAGCGCGTACGGATACGCAGTATTTT.

As DNA, the CDR3 is TGTGCCAGCAGTGAATTTGGGGGGGGCGAAAAACTGTTTTTT. Translated: CASSEFGGGEKLFF. The V and J genes are TRBV6-1 and TRBJ1-4, with a possible D match to TRBD1 (6 bases). Germline V CDR1 and CDR2: MNHNS, SASEGT. V was clipped by 2 bases and J by 8 bases, with 12 bases between them. CDR3 length equals 14 residues.

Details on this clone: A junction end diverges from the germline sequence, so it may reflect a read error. This CDR3 is CASGERQGAAW. CDR3 bases: TGTGCCAGCGGAGAACGACAGGGGGCGGCCTGG. The chain has TRBV28 and TRBJ2-7; 10 bases fit TRBD1. Germline V gives CDR1 MDHEN, CDR2 SYDVKM. The CDR3 is 11 amino acids. Drawing the rest from reference TRBV28 and TRBJ2-7, the complete variable domain is DVKVTQSSRYLVKRTGEKVFLECVQDMDHENMFWYRQDPGLGLRLIYFSYDVKMKEKGDIPEGYSVSREKKERFSLILESASTNQTSMYLCASGERQGAAWGPGTRLTVT.

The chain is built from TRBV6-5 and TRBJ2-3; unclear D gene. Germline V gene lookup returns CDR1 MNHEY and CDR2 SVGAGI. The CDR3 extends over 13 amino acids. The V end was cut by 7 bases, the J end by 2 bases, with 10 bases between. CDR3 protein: CASTRGYTDTQYF. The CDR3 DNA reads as TGTGCCAGCACTCGTGGGTACACAGATACGCAGTATTTT.

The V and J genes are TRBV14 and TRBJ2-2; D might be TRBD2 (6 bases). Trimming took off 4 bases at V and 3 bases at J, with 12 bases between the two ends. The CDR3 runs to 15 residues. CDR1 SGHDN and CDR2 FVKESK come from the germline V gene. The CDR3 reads CASSLGWGDTGELFF. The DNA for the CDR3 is TGTGCCAGCAGCCTCGGTTGGGGGGACACCGGGGAGCTGTTTTTT.

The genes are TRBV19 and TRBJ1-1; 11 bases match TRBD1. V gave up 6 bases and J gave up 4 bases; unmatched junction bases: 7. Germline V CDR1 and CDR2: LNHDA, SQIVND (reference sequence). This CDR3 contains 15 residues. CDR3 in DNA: TGTGCCAGTAGCCTAACGGGGACAGGGGGCACTGAAGCTTTCTTT. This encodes CASSLTGTGGTEAFF.

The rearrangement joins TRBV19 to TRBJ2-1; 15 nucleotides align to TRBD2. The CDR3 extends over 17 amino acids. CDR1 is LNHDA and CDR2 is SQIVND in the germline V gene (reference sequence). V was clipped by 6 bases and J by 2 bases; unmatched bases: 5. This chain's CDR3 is CASRRTSGRVAYNEQFF. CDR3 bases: TGTGCCAGTAGGAGGACTAGCGGGAGGGTCGCCTACAATGAGCAGTTCTTC.

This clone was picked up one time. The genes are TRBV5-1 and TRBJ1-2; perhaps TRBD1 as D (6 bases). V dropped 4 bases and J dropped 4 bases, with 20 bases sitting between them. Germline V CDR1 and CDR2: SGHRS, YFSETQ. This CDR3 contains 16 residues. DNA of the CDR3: TGCGCCAGCAGCCCCTGGCGGGGGGCAGAGGGCTATGGCTACACCTTC. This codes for CASSPWRGAEGYGYTF.

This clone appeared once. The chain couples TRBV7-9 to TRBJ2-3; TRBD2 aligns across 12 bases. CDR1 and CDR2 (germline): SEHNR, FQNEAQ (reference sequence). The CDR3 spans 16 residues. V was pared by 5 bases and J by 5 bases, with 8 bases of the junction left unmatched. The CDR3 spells CASSARLAGDGDTQYF. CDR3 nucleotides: TGTGCCAGCAGCGCTAGACTAGCGGGAGATGGAGATACGCAGTATTTT.

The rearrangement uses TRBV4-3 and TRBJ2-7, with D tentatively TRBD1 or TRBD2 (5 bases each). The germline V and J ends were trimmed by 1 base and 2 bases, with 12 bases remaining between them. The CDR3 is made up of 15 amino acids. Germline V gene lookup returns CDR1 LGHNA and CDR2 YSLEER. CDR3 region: CASSQAPGPAYEQYF. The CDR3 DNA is TGCGCCAGCAGCCAAGCCCCGGGGCCTGCCTACGAGCAGTACTTC.

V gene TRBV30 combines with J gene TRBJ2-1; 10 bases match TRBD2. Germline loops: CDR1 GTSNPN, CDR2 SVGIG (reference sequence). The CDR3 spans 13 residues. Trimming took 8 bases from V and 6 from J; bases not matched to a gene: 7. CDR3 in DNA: TGTGCCACCCAGCGGGAGGGACTCAATGAGCAGTTCTTC. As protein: CATQREGLNEQFF.

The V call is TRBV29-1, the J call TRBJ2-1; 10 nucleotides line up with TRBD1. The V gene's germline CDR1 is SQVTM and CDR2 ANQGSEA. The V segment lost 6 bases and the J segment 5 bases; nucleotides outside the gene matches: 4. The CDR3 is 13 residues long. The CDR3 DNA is TGCAGCGTCCGGGACAGGGGAAACAATGAGCAGTTCTTC. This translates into CSVRDRGNNEQFF.

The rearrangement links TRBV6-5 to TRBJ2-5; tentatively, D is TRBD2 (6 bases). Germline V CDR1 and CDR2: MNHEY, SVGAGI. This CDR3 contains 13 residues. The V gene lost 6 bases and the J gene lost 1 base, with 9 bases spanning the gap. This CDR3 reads CASRRTIQETQYF. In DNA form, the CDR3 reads TGTGCCAGCAGACGGACTATCCAAGAGACCCAGTACTTC.

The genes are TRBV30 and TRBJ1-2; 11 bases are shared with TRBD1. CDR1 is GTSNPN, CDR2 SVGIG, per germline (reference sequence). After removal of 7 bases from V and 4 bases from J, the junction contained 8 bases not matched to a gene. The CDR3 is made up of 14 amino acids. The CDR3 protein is CALVRTGGGYGYTF. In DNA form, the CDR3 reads TGTGCCTTAGTGAGGACAGGGGGCGGCTATGGCTACACCTTC.

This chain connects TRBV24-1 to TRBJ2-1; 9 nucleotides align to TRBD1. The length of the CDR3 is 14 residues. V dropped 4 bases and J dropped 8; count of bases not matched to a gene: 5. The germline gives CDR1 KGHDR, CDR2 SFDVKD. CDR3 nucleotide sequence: TGTGCCACCAGTGACGGGACAGGGAGCGATGAGCAGTTCTTC. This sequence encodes CATSDGTGSDEQFF.

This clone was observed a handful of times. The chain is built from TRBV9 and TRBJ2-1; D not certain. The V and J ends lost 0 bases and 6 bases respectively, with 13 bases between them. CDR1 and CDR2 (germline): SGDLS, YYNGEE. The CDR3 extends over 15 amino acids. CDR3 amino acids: CASSVGGQISNEQFF. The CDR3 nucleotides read TGTGCCAGCAGCGTAGGCGGCCAAATAAGCAATGAGCAGTTCTTC.

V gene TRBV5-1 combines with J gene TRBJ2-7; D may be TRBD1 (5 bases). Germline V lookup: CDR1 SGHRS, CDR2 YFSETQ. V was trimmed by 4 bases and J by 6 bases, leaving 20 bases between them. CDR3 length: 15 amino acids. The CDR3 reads CASSGQTGPQGEQYF. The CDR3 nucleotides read TGCGCCAGCAGCGGACAAACAGGTCCGCAGGGCGAGCAGTACTTC.

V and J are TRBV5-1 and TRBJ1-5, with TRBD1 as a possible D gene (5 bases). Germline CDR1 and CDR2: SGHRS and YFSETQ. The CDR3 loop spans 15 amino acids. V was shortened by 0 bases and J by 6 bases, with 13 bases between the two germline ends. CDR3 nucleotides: TGCGCCAGCAGCTTGGAGGCAGGGATCGGTCAGCCCCAGCATTTT. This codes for CASSLEAGIGQPQHF. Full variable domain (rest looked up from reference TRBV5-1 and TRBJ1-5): KAGVTQTPRYLIKTRGQQVTLSCSPISGHRSVSWYQQTPGQGLQFLFEYFSETQRNKGNFPGRFSGRQFSNSRSEMNVSTLELGDSALYLCASSLEAGIGQPQHFGDGTRLSIL.

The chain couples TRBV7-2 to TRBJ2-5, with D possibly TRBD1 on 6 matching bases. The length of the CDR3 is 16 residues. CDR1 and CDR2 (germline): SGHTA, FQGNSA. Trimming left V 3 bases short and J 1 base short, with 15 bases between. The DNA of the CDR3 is TGTGCCAGCAGCTTGACCCGGGACATCCTCCAAGAGACCCAGTACTTC. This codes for CASSLTRDILQETQYF.

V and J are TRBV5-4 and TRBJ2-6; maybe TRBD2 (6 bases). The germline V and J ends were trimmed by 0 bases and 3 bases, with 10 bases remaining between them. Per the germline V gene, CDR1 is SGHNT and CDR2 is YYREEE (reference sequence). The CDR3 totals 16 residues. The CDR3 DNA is TGTGCCAGCAGCTTGGATTTGCGGGGTGGGGCCAACGTCCTGACTTTC. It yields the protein CASSLDLRGGANVLTF.

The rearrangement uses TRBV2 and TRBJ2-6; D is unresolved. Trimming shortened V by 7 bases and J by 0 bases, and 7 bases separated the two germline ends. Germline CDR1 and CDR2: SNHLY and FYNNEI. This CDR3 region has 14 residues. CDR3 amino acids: CASTVPSGANVLTF. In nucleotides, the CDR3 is TGTGCCAGCACGGTTCCCTCTGGGGCCAACGTCCTGACTTTC.

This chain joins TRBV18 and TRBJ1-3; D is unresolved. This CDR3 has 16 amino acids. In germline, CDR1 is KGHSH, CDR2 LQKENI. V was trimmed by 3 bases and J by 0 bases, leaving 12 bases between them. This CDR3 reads CASSPVARSSGNTIYF. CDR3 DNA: TGTGCCAGCTCACCCGTAGCGCGTAGCTCTGGAAACACCATATATTTT. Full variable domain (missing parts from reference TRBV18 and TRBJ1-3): NAGVMQNPRHLVRRRGQEARLRCSPMKGHSHVYWYRQLPEEGLKFMVYLQKENIIDESGMPKERFSAEFPKEGPSILRIQQVVRGDSAAYFCASSPVARSSGNTIYFGEGSWLTVV.

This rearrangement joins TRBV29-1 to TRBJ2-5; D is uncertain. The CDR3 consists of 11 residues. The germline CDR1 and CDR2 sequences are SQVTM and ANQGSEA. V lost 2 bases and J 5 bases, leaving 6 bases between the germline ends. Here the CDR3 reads CSVEIRETQYF. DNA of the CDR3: TGCAGCGTTGAAATAAGGGAGACCCAGTACTTC.

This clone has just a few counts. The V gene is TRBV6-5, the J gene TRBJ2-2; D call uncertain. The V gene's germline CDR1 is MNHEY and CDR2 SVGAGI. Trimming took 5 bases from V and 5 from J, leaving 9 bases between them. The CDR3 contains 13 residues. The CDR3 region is CASSTLSTGELFF. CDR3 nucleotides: TGTGCCAGCAGTACCCTATCAACCGGGGAGCTGTTTTTT.

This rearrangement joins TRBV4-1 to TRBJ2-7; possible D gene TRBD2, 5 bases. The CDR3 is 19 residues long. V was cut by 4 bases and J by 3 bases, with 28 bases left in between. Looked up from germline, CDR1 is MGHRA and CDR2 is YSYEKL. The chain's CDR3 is CASSRRVGRSSKELYEQYF. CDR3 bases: TGCGCCAGCAGCCGTCGGGTAGGACGCTCTAGCAAAGAACTCTACGAGCAGTACTTC.